The 10 T cell receptor beta chains listed next were all sequenced from one sample in a study of human T cells and chemical hapten exposure. TCRdb re-analysed the RACE reads in MiXCR, keeping a single row per CDR3 protein. The table includes about 71,000 distinct CDR3 sequences, approximately 9.4% detected once. This sample's time point: patch test 1, 2 weeks after DPC sensitization. Treatment meaning: therapeutic diphenylcyclopropenone sensitization with weekly scalp DPC. The material was whole blood, obtained in connection with sensitization to the hapten diphenylcyclopropenone (DPC). The receptors originated from a woman aged 35 to 49 with alopecia areata. Some clones in this sample may be carry-over from other donors' samples.

The table lists this clonotype with many counts. The chain uses TRBV20-1 and TRBJ2-3, with D possibly being TRBD1 (5 bases). In germline, CDR1 is DFQATT, CDR2 SNEGSKA (reference sequence). The CDR3 is 16 amino acids. V was shortened by 4 bases and J by 4 bases, with 21 bases between the two germline ends. CDR3 sequence reads: CSAIPTIRVLADTQYF. CDR3 bases: TGCAGTGCTATCCCTACCATCAGGGTTTTGGCAGATACGCAGTATTTT.

This clonotype came up a few times. V usage is TRBV5-8 and J usage is TRBJ2-5; D is uncertain. V was shortened by 4 bases and J by 1 base, with 17 bases between the two germline ends. Germline assignment: CDR1 SGHTS and CDR2 YDEGEE. The CDR3 consists of 16 residues. CDR3 sequence reads: CASSIRFTGPQETQYF. The CDR3 DNA reads TGTGCCAGCAGCATCAGGTTTACGGGTCCCCAAGAGACCCAGTACTTC.

In this sample, this clonotype turned up many times. This sequence joins TRBV11-3 and TRBJ2-1; TRBD1 matches at 9 bases. Looked up from germline, CDR1 is SGHNT and CDR2 is YENEEA. The CDR3 totals 14 residues. With 5 bases clipped from V and 9 bases from J, the junction kept 8 bases outside the gene matches. As DNA, the CDR3 is TGTGCCAGCAGCCCGGGGACAGGGTCGGGTGAGCAGTTCTTC. It translates to CASSPGTGSGEQFF.

This clonotype was detected many times. V gene TRBV3-1 combines with J gene TRBJ1-6; D gene ambiguous. The V gene lost 5 bases and the J gene lost 7 bases, with 12 bases spanning the gap. Germline lookup yields CDR1 LGHDT and CDR2 YNNKEL (reference sequence). The length of the CDR3 is 14 residues. As DNA, the CDR3 is TGTGCCAGCAGCGTTTACGTCGGCAATTCACCCCTCCACTTT. It encodes CASSVYVGNSPLHF.

V gene TRBV6-5 combines with J gene TRBJ2-5, with a weak D call TRBD1 (6 bases). V was trimmed by 6 bases and J by 2 bases, leaving 16 bases between them. Germline V gene sequence: CDR1 MNHEY, CDR2 SVGAGI. The CDR3 sequence is 15 residues long. The CDR3 is CASSRQDRGQETQYF. Written as DNA, the CDR3 is TGTGCCAGCAGCAGACAGGATAGGGGGCAAGAGACCCAGTACTTC.

This clonotype has more than one count but fewer than ten. This chain connects TRBV12-3 or TRBV12-4 to TRBJ1-1, with no clear D. V was pared by 3 bases and J by 3 bases, with 8 bases between. The CDR3 is 13 amino acids. The CDR3 reads CASSLQVYTEAFF. For the CDR3, the DNA is TGTGCCAGCAGTTTGCAGGTGTACACTGAAGCTTTCTTT.

This clonotype occurred many times. The chain has TRBV20-1 and TRBJ1-6; D not resolved. This CDR3 contains 19 residues. Germline V gives CDR1 DFQATT, CDR2 SNEGSKA (reference sequence). V was clipped by 0 bases and J by 0 bases, with 18 bases between them. CDR3 sequence (DNA): TGCAGTGCTAGAGACCCCGTCCCAGGATCGAGCTCCTATAATTCACCCCTCCACTTT. Translation gives CSARDPVPGSSSYNSPLHF.

This clonotype was observed at least ten times. The rearrangement joins TRBV20-1 to TRBJ1-1; D is ambiguous. This CDR3 has 14 amino acids. V was cut by 0 bases and J by 6 bases, with 14 bases left in between. Per the germline V gene, CDR1 is DFQATT and CDR2 is SNEGSKA (reference sequence). The CDR3 protein is CSARDRIGRAEAFF. CDR3 nucleotide sequence: TGCAGTGCTAGAGATCGCATAGGGAGAGCTGAAGCTTTCTTT.

This clonotype was recorded many times. V and J are TRBV27 and TRBJ2-6; D is ambiguous. The V gene lost 4 bases and the J gene lost 4 bases, with 5 bases spanning the gap. CDR1 and CDR2 from the germline V gene are MNHEY and SMNVEV (reference sequence). This CDR3 region has 13 residues. The CDR3 loop reads CASSSSGANVLTF. The CDR3, as DNA: TGTGCCAGCAGTTCATCCGGGGCCAACGTCCTGACTTTC.

This clonotype was detected many times. The chain couples TRBV7-8 to TRBJ2-1; no clear D gene. CDR1 and CDR2 from the germline V gene are SGHVS and FQNEAQ. V shed 5 bases and J shed 7 bases, with 9 bases lying between them. The CDR3 loop spans 12 amino acids. The CDR3 is CASSPALNEQFF. CDR3 DNA: TGTGCCAGCAGCCCTGCACTAAATGAGCAGTTCTTC. Full variable domain (missing parts from reference TRBV7-8 and TRBJ2-1): GAGVSQSPRYKVAKRGQDVALRCDPISGHVSLFWYQQALGQGPEFLTYFQNEAQLDKSGLPSDRFFAERPEGSVSTLKIQRTQQEDSAVYLCASSPALNEQFFGPGTRLTVL.